Each of the 25 T cell receptor beta chains below was sequenced from the same sample in a study of T cell responses to AZD1222 COVID-19 vaccine. Measured with immunoSEQ multiplex PCR; TCRdb has only the in-frame clones, and not every one. The data show about 140,000 clones, around 90% seen once. The sample was peripheral blood, taken on day 0 of AZD1222 vaccination. These receptors were taken from an adult in good health.

This sequence joins TRBV4-2 and TRBJ1-1; a possible D gene is TRBD1 (5 bases). The V and J ends lost 3 bases and 3 bases respectively, with 8 bases between them. This CDR3 has 13 residues. Germline CDR1 reads LGHNA; CDR2 reads YNFKEQ. The CDR3 nucleotides read TGTGCCAGCAGCCATGGAGGGGACACTGAAGCTTTCTTT. Amino acids: CASSHGGDTEAFF.

This chain uses TRBV12-3 or TRBV12-4 with TRBJ2-1; D gene ambiguous. With 3 bases removed from V and 10 bases from J, the gap between germline ends came to 10 bases. The CDR3 covers 12 residues. CDR3: CASSFAVYEQFF. The CDR3 bases are TGTGCCAGCAGTTTTGCGGTATACGAGCAGTTCTTC.

The chain has TRBV4-1 and TRBJ2-1; 10 positions match TRBD2. CDR1 MGHRA and CDR2 YSYEKL come from the germline V gene. The CDR3 is 14 residues long. V shed 8 bases, J shed 4 bases, and the junction held 5 bases outside the gene matches. The CDR3 sequence is CASLPSGGYNEQFF. The CDR3 DNA reads TGCGCCAGCCTACCTAGCGGGGGTTACAATGAGCAGTTCTTC.

This chain joins TRBV12-5 and TRBJ2-1; 12 nucleotides agree with TRBD2. V was pared by 1 base and J by 2 bases, with 0 bases of the junction left unmatched. The CDR3 is 16 amino acids. Germline lookup yields CDR1 LGHNT and CDR2 FRNRAP. This CDR3 is CASGLASGGAYNEQFF. CDR3 DNA sequence: TGTGCTAGTGGTTTGGCTAGCGGGGGGGCCTACAATGAGCAGTTCTTC.

This rearrangement joins TRBV19 to TRBJ1-6; D is uncertain. CDR1 and CDR2 from the germline V gene are LNHDA and SQIVND (reference sequence). The V end lost 0 bases, the J end lost 11 bases, and 11 bases lay between the germline ends. The CDR3 length is 14 residues. DNA for the CDR3: TGTGCCAGTAGTATAGATCGCATTCTCCCACCCCTCCACTTT. Its translation is CASSIDRILPPLHF.

This clone was seen once. The chain combines TRBV3-1 (or the pseudogene TRBV3-2) with TRBJ1-2; D may be TRBD1 (6 bases). In germline, CDR1 is LGHDT, CDR2 YNNKEL (reference sequence). The CDR3 runs 14 residues. V shed 2 bases and J shed 6 bases, with 13 bases lying between them. CDR3 DNA sequence: TGTGCCAGCAGCCAACTACAGGGTAGGGATGGCTACACCTTC. It encodes CASSQLQGRDGYTF.

The chain employs TRBV2 and TRBJ1-1; D remains unclear. Trimming removed 5 bases from V and 4 bases from J, with 11 bases in between. The CDR3 spans 13 residues. CDR1 is SNHLY, CDR2 FYNNEI, per germline. The chain's CDR3 is CASSPRLGTEAFF. The DNA for the CDR3 is TGTGCCAGCAGTCCCCGTTTGGGCACTGAAGCTTTCTTT.

This clone was observed a handful of times. Here the CDR3 DNA reads TGTGCCAGCAGTACTCCGGGACAGGGGCAAGAGACCCAGTACTTC. Translation gives CASSTPGQGQETQYF. The V and J genes are TRBV2 and TRBJ2-5, with 10 bases lining up with TRBD1. The CDR3 contains 15 residues. V was pared by 5 bases and J by 2 bases, with 5 bases of the junction left unmatched. Germline CDR1 reads SNHLY; CDR2 reads FYNNEI.

The V gene is TRBV5-6, the J gene TRBJ1-1; D not resolved. The CDR3 spans 16 residues. The V gene lost 3 bases and the J gene lost 4 bases, with 19 bases spanning the gap. The V gene's germline CDR1 is SGHDT and CDR2 YYEEEE. The CDR3 region is CASSWSSRERGTEAFF. CDR3 sequence (DNA): TGTGCCAGCAGCTGGAGCTCTAGGGAGCGTGGCACTGAAGCTTTCTTT. Together with reference TRBV5-6 and TRBJ1-1, the CDR3 gives the full variable domain: DAGVTQSPTHLIKTRGQQVTLRCSPKSGHDTVSWYQQALGQGPQFIFQYYEEEERQRGNFPDRFSGHQFPNYSSELNVNALLLGDSALYLCASSWSSRERGTEAFFGQGTRLTVV.

The chain uses TRBV4-1 and TRBJ2-7; maybe TRBD1 (5 bases). Between the trimmed V and J ends, which lost 0 bases and 3 bases, there was a span of 6 bases. Germline CDR1 reads MGHRA; CDR2 reads YSYEKL. The length of the CDR3 is 13 residues. This chain's CDR3 is CASSQDDSYEQYF. The DNA of the CDR3 is TGCGCCAGCAGCCAAGATGACAGCTACGAGCAGTACTTC.

This chain joins TRBV10-3 and TRBJ1-5; perhaps TRBD1 as D (6 bases). The CDR3 contains 13 residues. Germline V gene lookup returns CDR1 ENHRY and CDR2 SYGVKD. V gave up 7 bases and J gave up 3 bases, with 10 bases separating them. The CDR3 nucleotides read TGTGCCATCACCCGGGACACCAATCAGCCCCAGCATTTT. It is translated as CAITRDTNQPQHF.

The chain couples TRBV5-8 to TRBJ1-1, with D unresolved. This CDR3 has 15 amino acids. V gave up 1 base and J gave up 1 base, with 11 bases separating them. Germline V gives CDR1 SGHTS, CDR2 YDEGEE. CDR3 DNA: TGTGCCAGCAGCTTGTCGGTCTTGGGGAACACTGAAGCTTTCTTT. Amino acids: CASSLSVLGNTEAFF.

The V and J genes are TRBV4-3 and TRBJ1-2; possible D gene TRBD1, 6 bases. The V gene's germline CDR1 is LGHNA and CDR2 YSLEER. The CDR3 consists of 14 residues. The V end was cut by 0 bases, the J end by 5 bases, with 10 bases between. CDR3 in DNA: TGCGCCAGCAGCCAAGAGGGGGCAGATTATGGCTACACCTTC. Translated: CASSQEGADYGYTF.

The chain employs TRBV19 and TRBJ1-5; possible D gene TRBD1, 6 bases. CDR3 size: 16 residues. V lost 6 bases and J 3 bases, leaving 18 bases between the germline ends. CDR1 and CDR2 (germline): LNHDA, SQIVND (reference sequence). CDR3 bases: TGTGCCAGTAGGGGGGCCTTCAGGGGCATCAATCAGCCCCAGCATTTT. It specifies CASRGAFRGINQPQHF.

The chain combines TRBV28 with TRBJ1-5, with 7 bases fitting TRBD1. CDR1 MDHEN and CDR2 SYDVKM come from the germline V gene. The ends lost 5 bases at V and 2 bases at J; junction bases unmatched: 9. This CDR3 comprises 16 residues. The CDR3 DNA reads as TGTGCCAGCAGTATCTACAGGGGAAAGGGCAATCAGCCCCAGCATTTT. Its protein is CASSIYRGKGNQPQHF.

J is TRBJ2-5 and V is TRBV7-2, with D hard to call. The CDR3 is 14 residues long. Germline assignment: CDR1 SGHTA and CDR2 FQGNSA. V was clipped by 4 bases and J by 2 bases, with 11 bases between them. As DNA, the CDR3 is TGTGCCAGCAGCTCCCGAACAAAGCAAGAGACCCAGTACTTC. It encodes CASSSRTKQETQYF.

Only a few counts were recorded for this clone. The chain employs TRBV2 and TRBJ1-2; D unresolved. Germline V gives CDR1 SNHLY, CDR2 FYNNEI. The V gene lost 7 bases and the J gene lost 4 bases, with 13 bases spanning the gap. This CDR3 comprises 13 residues. In DNA form, the CDR3 reads TGTGCCAGCACTGGACGGAAACTCTATGGCTACACCTTC. Translating gives CASTGRKLYGYTF.

The chain employs TRBV29-1 and TRBJ1-1, with 10 bases identical to TRBD1. This CDR3 has 12 residues. With 6 bases clipped from V and 11 bases from J, the junction kept 9 bases outside the gene matches. Germline assignment: CDR1 SQVTM and CDR2 ANQGSEA. The DNA of the CDR3 is TGCAGCGTGGACGATGGGACAGGGGTGGCTTTCTTT. Translated: CSVDDGTGVAFF.

The V call is TRBV7-3, the J call TRBJ1-1; 7 nucleotides line up with TRBD1. The CDR3 length is 15 residues. Germline values: CDR1 SGHTA, CDR2 FQGTGA. Trimming removed 1 base from V and 1 base from J; junction bases left unmatched: 3. The CDR3 nucleotides are TGTGCCAGCAGCTTAAGGGCAGGGGGGAACACTGAAGCTTTCTTT. The encoded protein is CASSLRAGGNTEAFF. Complete variable domain (other parts from reference TRBV7-3 and TRBJ1-1): GAGVSQTPSNKVTEKGKYVELRCDPISGHTALYWYRQSLGQGPEFLIYFQGTGAADDSGLPNDRFFAVRPEGSVSTLKIQRTERGDSAVYLCASSLRAGGNTEAFFGQGTRLTVV.

The chain employs TRBV6-5 and TRBJ2-7; D unresolved. V lost 8 bases, J lost 1 base, and 18 bases lay in between. Germline assignment: CDR1 MNHEY and CDR2 SVGAGI. This CDR3 has 15 residues. This CDR3 is CASQFKDGPSYEQYF. CDR3 in DNA: TGTGCCAGCCAGTTTAAGGACGGACCGTCCTACGAGCAGTACTTC.

The J gene is TRBJ2-7, the V gene TRBV7-9, with D perhaps given as TRBD1 or TRBD2 (5 bases each). Germline V CDR1 and CDR2: SEHNR, FQNEAQ (reference sequence). The CDR3 spans 17 residues. V lost 5 bases, J lost 0 bases, and 20 bases lay in between. The DNA for the CDR3 is TGTGCCAGCAGCCCATATCCCCTATGGGGGAGCTCCTACGAGCAGTACTTC. It translates to CASSPYPLWGSSYEQYF.

This rearrangement joins TRBV18 to TRBJ2-7; TRBD1 agrees at 7 bases. This CDR3 comprises 15 residues. Germline assignment: CDR1 KGHSH and CDR2 LQKENI. J gave up 1 base and V 5 bases, and 8 bases lay outside the gene matches. The CDR3 reads CASSVQGLVSYEQYF. The CDR3 DNA reads as TGTGCCAGCTCAGTACAGGGGCTAGTTTCCTACGAGCAGTACTTC.

CDR3 sequence (DNA): TGTGCCAGTAGTATCGGGGACAGCAATTCACCCCTCCACTTT. It yields the protein CASSIGDSNSPLHF. The V call is TRBV19, the J call TRBJ1-6, with 7 bases lining up with TRBD1. V was pared by 3 bases and J by 7 bases, with 3 bases of the junction left unmatched. The CDR3 is 14 residues long. Looked up from germline, CDR1 is LNHDA and CDR2 is SQIVND (reference sequence).

This clone was seen a handful of times. This chain joins TRBV3-1 (or the pseudogene TRBV3-2) and TRBJ1-6; TRBD1 matches 10 bases. After removal of 4 bases from V and 7 bases from J, the junction contained 1 base not matched to a gene. The CDR3 contains 14 residues. Germline CDR1 is LGHDT and CDR2 is YNNKEL (reference sequence). CDR3 coding DNA: TGTGCCAGCAGCCTGACAGGGGGCAATTCACCCCTCCACTTT. Translated, it gives CASSLTGGNSPLHF.

The chain has TRBV25-1 and TRBJ2-7, with unresolved D. The V gene's germline CDR1 is MGHDK and CDR2 SYGVNS. V lost 4 bases, J lost 6 bases, and 16 bases lay in between. The CDR3 is 14 amino acids. The CDR3 sequence is CASSGWGSSTEQYF. The CDR3 bases are TGTGCCAGCAGTGGATGGGGTTCGAGCACCGAGCAGTACTTC.